The 2 T cell receptor beta chains below were found in one sample sequenced in a study of human T cells and chemical hapten exposure. Described time point: patch test 3, about 24 weeks after DPC sensitization. Noted treatment: therapeutic diphenylcyclopropenone sensitization with weekly scalp DPC. TCRdb processed the RACE reads anew with MiXCR; each CDR3 protein has one entry. This table holds about 82,000 distinct CDR3 sequences, under 15% found once. The sequencing used whole blood, collected in connection with sensitization to the hapten diphenylcyclopropenone (DPC). These receptors all come from a woman aged 45-65 years with alopecia areata. Some clones in this sample may be carry-over from other donors' samples.

This clonotype was recorded a few times. The chain uses TRBV2 and TRBJ2-1; perhaps TRBD2 as D (5 bases). V lost 5 bases and J lost 4, with 9 bases in between. The CDR3 is made up of 13 amino acids. Per the germline V gene, CDR1 is SNHLY and CDR2 is FYNNEI. CDR3 sequence (DNA): TGTGCCAGCAGTAACGGGGTTTACAATGAGCAGTTCTTC. Encoded protein: CASSNGVYNEQFF.

This clonotype was seen many times. V is TRBV27 and J is TRBJ2-7, with D tentatively TRBD2 (7 bases). Germline V gene sequence: CDR1 MNHEY, CDR2 SMNVEV (reference sequence). This CDR3 comprises 15 residues. The V end was cut by 3 bases, the J end by 0 bases, with 12 bases between. The CDR3 reads CASSLRGHSSYEQYF. CDR3 in DNA: TGTGCCAGCAGTTTGCGGGGGCACTCCTCCTACGAGCAGTACTTC.